This is a list of T cell receptor beta chains from one sample in a study of vaccination effects on CD4 cells after COVID-19. TCRdb's table, derived via immunoSEQ multiplex PCR, lists solely in-frame clones and lacks some. The sample includes about 41,000 clones, around 77% seen only once; the top ten take 2.5% to 3%. No antigen has been identified for these receptors. The starting material was CD4+ T cells from PBMCs cultured with HCoV-NL63 spike peptides, obtained before COVID-19 vaccination. Every receptor here comes from a human donor who received a COVID-19 vaccine. Both conserved end residues are part of each CDR3. Fields, in order: V gene, clone size, J gene, D gene, CDR3 protein, CDR3 DNA. The D gene is left open where the match is weak. Size is omitted from some rows. Given values are once, few, many or a class for expanded clones.

V gene: TRBV7-8
clone size: NA
J gene: TRBJ2-5
D gene: TRBD2
CDR3 protein: CASSSNSGGPQETQYF
CDR3 DNA: TGTGCCAGCAGCTCAAACTCGGGGGGTCCCCAAGAGACCCAGTACTTC

V gene: TRBV5-1
clone size: NA
J gene: TRBJ2-5
D gene: TRBD2
CDR3 protein: CASSLALGGFQETQYF
CDR3 DNA: TGCGCCAGCAGCTTGGCCTTGGGGGGGTTCCAGGAGACCCAGTACTTC

V gene: TRBV28
clone size: NA
J gene: TRBJ1-5
D gene: TRBD1
CDR3 protein: CASRDLDRVDQPQHF
CDR3 DNA: TGTGCCAGCAGGGACCTCGACAGGGTGGATCAGCCCCAGCATTTT

V gene: TRBV5-8
clone size: NA
J gene: TRBJ2-5
D gene: NA
CDR3 protein: CASSLPRGETQYF
CDR3 DNA: TGTGCCAGCAGCTTGCCCCGGGGGGAGACCCAGTACTTC

V gene: TRBV5-1
clone size: NA
J gene: TRBJ2-5
D gene: NA
CDR3 protein: CASSLLPGSQETQYF
CDR3 DNA: TGCGCCAGCAGCTTGTTGCCAGGATCTCAAGAGACCCAGTACTTC

V gene: TRBV3-1/TRBV3-2
clone size: few
J gene: TRBJ1-4
D gene: NA
CDR3 protein: CASSQGTNEKLFF
CDR3 DNA: TGTGCCAGCAGCCAAGGGACCAATGAAAAACTGTTTTTT

V gene: TRBV15
clone size: NA
J gene: TRBJ2-1
D gene: NA
CDR3 protein: CATSSSRGWSPYNEQFF
CDR3 DNA: TGTGCCACCAGCAGTTCACGAGGGTGGTCGCCCTACAATGAGCAGTTCTTC

V gene: TRBV2
clone size: NA
J gene: TRBJ2-5
D gene: TRBD2
CDR3 protein: CASSLLAGGRETQYF
CDR3 DNA: TGTGCCAGCAGCCTACTAGCGGGGGGGAGGGAGACCCAGTACTTC

V gene: TRBV9
clone size: NA
J gene: TRBJ1-4
D gene: TRBD1
CDR3 protein: CASSPQGARGMFF
CDR3 DNA: TGTGCCAGCAGCCCGCAGGGGGCGCGGGGGATGTTTTTT

V gene: TRBV3-1/TRBV3-2
clone size: NA
J gene: TRBJ2-1
D gene: TRBD1
CDR3 protein: CASSSGQGAISEQFF
CDR3 DNA: TGTGCCAGCAGCTCGGGACAGGGGGCGATAAGTGAGCAGTTCTTC

V gene: TRBV2
clone size: NA
J gene: TRBJ1-5
D gene: NA
CDR3 protein: CASSEEEWYSNQPQHF
CDR3 DNA: TGTGCCAGCAGTGAAGAGGAATGGTATAGCAATCAGCCCCAGCATTTT

V gene: TRBV6-5
clone size: few
J gene: TRBJ2-5
D gene: TRBD1
CDR3 protein: CASSRQDRGQETQYF
CDR3 DNA: TGTGCCAGCAGCAGGCAGGACAGGGGGCAGGAGACCCAGTACTTC

V gene: TRBV5-1
clone size: NA
J gene: TRBJ1-6
D gene: TRBD1
CDR3 protein: CASSRGQGNSPLHF
CDR3 DNA: TGCGCCAGCAGCCGGGGACAGGGGAATTCACCCCTCCACTTT

V gene: TRBV6-4
clone size: NA
J gene: TRBJ2-3
D gene: NA
CDR3 protein: CASKDRSTDTQYF
CDR3 DNA: TGTGCCAGCAAGGACAGAAGCACAGATACGCAGTATTTT

V gene: TRBV4-1
clone size: NA
J gene: TRBJ2-2
D gene: TRBD1
CDR3 protein: CASSRGPTGWELFF
CDR3 DNA: TGCGCCAGCAGCCGAGGACCGACAGGGTGGGAGCTGTTTTTT

V gene: TRBV5-1
clone size: NA
J gene: TRBJ2-1
D gene: NA
CDR3 protein: CASSIQGGEQFF
CDR3 DNA: TGCGCCAGCAGCATACAGGGTGGTGAGCAGTTCTTC

V gene: TRBV28
clone size: NA
J gene: TRBJ2-5
D gene: NA
CDR3 protein: CASSLGFPQQETQYF
CDR3 DNA: TGTGCCAGCAGTTTGGGGTTTCCCCAACAAGAGACCCAGTACTTC

V gene: TRBV9
clone size: NA
J gene: TRBJ2-1
D gene: TRBD2
CDR3 protein: CASSVSGGNYNEQFF
CDR3 DNA: TGTGCCAGCAGCGTCTCGGGGGGTAACTACAATGAGCAGTTCTTC

V gene: TRBV5-5
clone size: NA
J gene: TRBJ1-2
D gene: NA
CDR3 protein: CASSLDHSSDYGYTF
CDR3 DNA: TGTGCCAGCAGCTTGGACCACTCGAGTGACTATGGCTACACCTTC

V gene: TRBV7-2
clone size: NA
J gene: TRBJ2-3
D gene: NA
CDR3 protein: CASSPTLTDTQYF
CDR3 DNA: TGTGCCAGCAGCCCAACCCTCACAGATACGCAGTATTTT

V gene: TRBV6-6
clone size: NA
J gene: TRBJ2-5
D gene: NA
CDR3 protein: CASSGSLRDQYF
CDR3 DNA: TGTGCCAGCAGTGGGTCTCTCCGCGACCAGTACTTC

V gene: TRBV5-5
clone size: NA
J gene: TRBJ2-3
D gene: NA
CDR3 protein: CASSLESRAGTDTQYF
CDR3 DNA: TGTGCCAGCAGCTTGGAATCTCGGGCAGGGACAGATACGCAGTATTTT

V gene: TRBV25-1
clone size: NA
J gene: TRBJ2-5
D gene: TRBD1
CDR3 protein: CASSLHAGGFETQYF
CDR3 DNA: TGTGCCAGCAGTCTTCATGCAGGGGGCTTTGAGACCCAGTACTTC

V gene: TRBV29-1
clone size: NA
J gene: TRBJ2-5
D gene: NA
CDR3 protein: CSAQWLETQYF
CDR3 DNA: TGCAGCGCCCAGTGGTTAGAGACCCAGTACTTC

V gene: TRBV6-5
clone size: NA
J gene: TRBJ1-4
D gene: NA
CDR3 protein: CASSYSGVQGKEKLFF
CDR3 DNA: TGTGCCAGCAGTTACTCGGGAGTCCAGGGCAAGGAAAAACTGTTTTTT

V gene: TRBV19
clone size: NA
J gene: TRBJ1-1
D gene: NA
CDR3 protein: CASKDALRNTEAFF
CDR3 DNA: TGTGCCAGTAAAGACGCCCTGCGGAACACTGAAGCTTTCTTT

V gene: TRBV11-3
clone size: NA
J gene: TRBJ1-1
D gene: TRBD1
CDR3 protein: CASSNRDRGYSAEAFF
CDR3 DNA: TGTGCCAGCAGCAACCGGGACAGGGGGTATTCCGCTGAAGCTTTCTTT

V gene: TRBV7-9
clone size: NA
J gene: TRBJ1-2
D gene: NA
CDR3 protein: CASSSTGYGYTF
CDR3 DNA: TGTGCCAGCAGCTCGACAGGTTATGGCTACACCTTC

V gene: TRBV2
clone size: NA
J gene: TRBJ1-3
D gene: NA
CDR3 protein: CASRIDWSSGNTIYF
CDR3 DNA: TGTGCCAGCAGAATTGACTGGAGCTCTGGAAACACCATATATTTT

V gene: TRBV18
clone size: NA
J gene: TRBJ1-3
D gene: TRBD1
CDR3 protein: CASSSSTGPSGNTIYF
CDR3 DNA: TGTGCCAGCTCCTCTTCGACAGGGCCCTCTGGAAACACCATATATTTT

V gene: TRBV7-9
clone size: few
J gene: TRBJ1-2
D gene: TRBD1
CDR3 protein: CASSLGQGSYGYTF
CDR3 DNA: TGTGCCAGCAGCTTAGGACAGGGGAGCTATGGCTACACCTTC

V gene: TRBV7-3
clone size: few
J gene: TRBJ2-3
D gene: TRBD2
CDR3 protein: CASSTHSGGGTDTQYF
CDR3 DNA: TGTGCCAGCAGCACCCATAGCGGGGGAGGCACAGATACGCAGTATTTT

V gene: TRBV5-8
clone size: NA
J gene: TRBJ2-6
D gene: NA
CDR3 protein: CASSFLALGANVLTF
CDR3 DNA: TGTGCCAGCAGCTTTTTGGCGCTCGGGGCCAACGTCCTGACTTTC

V gene: TRBV5-1
clone size: NA
J gene: TRBJ1-1
D gene: TRBD1
CDR3 protein: CASSPADRVNTEAFF
CDR3 DNA: TGCGCCAGCAGCCCCGCGGACAGGGTGAACACTGAAGCTTTCTTT

V gene: TRBV30
clone size: NA
J gene: TRBJ1-2
D gene: NA
CDR3 protein: CAWRDPPGYGYTF
CDR3 DNA: TGTGCCTGGAGGGACCCACCTGGGTATGGCTACACCTTC

V gene: TRBV7-2
clone size: NA
J gene: TRBJ1-1
D gene: NA
CDR3 protein: CASSFGGTRNTEAFF
CDR3 DNA: TGTGCCAGCAGCTTTGGCGGGACGCGGAACACTGAAGCTTTCTTT

V gene: TRBV24-1
clone size: NA
J gene: TRBJ1-1
D gene: TRBD1
CDR3 protein: CATSEQGGTEAFF
CDR3 DNA: TGTGCCACCAGTGAACAGGGGGGCACTGAAGCTTTCTTT

V gene: TRBV14
clone size: few
J gene: TRBJ2-2
D gene: NA
CDR3 protein: CASSVGVNTGELFF
CDR3 DNA: TGTGCCAGCAGCGTGGGGGTTAACACCGGGGAGCTGTTTTTT

V gene: TRBV28
clone size: NA
J gene: TRBJ2-3
D gene: NA
CDR3 protein: CASSSNGGTDTQYF
CDR3 DNA: TGTGCCAGCAGTTCCAACGGGGGCACAGATACGCAGTATTTT

V gene: TRBV24-1
clone size: few
J gene: TRBJ2-1
D gene: TRBD2
CDR3 protein: CATSERRLAGGPREQFF
CDR3 DNA: TGTGCCACCAGTGAACGCAGACTAGCGGGGGGGCCACGGGAGCAGTTCTTC

V gene: TRBV3-1/TRBV3-2
clone size: NA
J gene: TRBJ2-1
D gene: NA
CDR3 protein: CASSRRVNEQFF
CDR3 DNA: TGTGCCAGCAGCCGCAGGGTAAATGAGCAGTTCTTC

V gene: TRBV18
clone size: NA
J gene: TRBJ2-2
D gene: NA
CDR3 protein: CASSPDLSYGELFF
CDR3 DNA: TGTGCCAGCTCACCGGACCTAAGCTACGGGGAGCTGTTTTTT